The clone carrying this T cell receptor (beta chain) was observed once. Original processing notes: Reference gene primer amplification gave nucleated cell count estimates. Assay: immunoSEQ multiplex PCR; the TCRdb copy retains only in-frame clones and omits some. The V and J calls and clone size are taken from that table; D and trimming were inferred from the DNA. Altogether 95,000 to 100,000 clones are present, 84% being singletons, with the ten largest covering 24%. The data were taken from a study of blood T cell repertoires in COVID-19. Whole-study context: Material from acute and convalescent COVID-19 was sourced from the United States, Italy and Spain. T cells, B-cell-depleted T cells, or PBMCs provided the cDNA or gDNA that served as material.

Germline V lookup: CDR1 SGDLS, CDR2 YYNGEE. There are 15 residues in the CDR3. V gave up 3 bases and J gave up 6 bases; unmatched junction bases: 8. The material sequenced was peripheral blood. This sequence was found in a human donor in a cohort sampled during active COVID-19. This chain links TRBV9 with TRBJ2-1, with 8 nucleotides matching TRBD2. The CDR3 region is CASSEGGLGPNEQFF. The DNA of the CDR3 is TGTGCCAGCAGCGAGGGGGGACTAGGTCCCAATGAGCAGTTCTTC.